The T cell receptor beta chain described here comes from a study of blood T cell repertoires in COVID-19. In the original analysis: Scientists estimated how many nucleated cells there were by amplifying reference gene primers. Sequencing used immunoSEQ multiplex PCR; TCRdb keeps in-frame clones, though not all of them. The V and J calls and clone size were taken over from that table, and D and trimming were inferred from the DNA. The repertoire holds under 250,000 clones, approximately 85% seen once, with about 5% in the top ten. This CDR3 contains 15 residues. Germline V gene lookup returns CDR1 MDHEN and CDR2 SYDVKM. V was pared by 6 bases and J by 0 bases, with 4 bases of the junction left unmatched.

The sequenced sample was peripheral blood. The clonotype originates from a woman between 70 and 85 years old with COVID-19, enrolled during active disease. The chain links TRBV28 to TRBJ1-4; 7 positions agree with TRBD1. The CDR3 DNA sequence: TGTGCCAGCAGGGAGGGGACAGCAACTAATGAAAAACTGTTTTTT. Its translation is CASREGTATNEKLFF.